This T cell receptor beta chain was captured by sequencing in a study of identical twins. Via MiXCR, TCRdb re-called the 5' RACE reads, giving one row per CDR3 protein. The data contain nearly 650,000 distinct CDR3 sequences, 7.1% of them seen just once; the ten biggest clones take up approximately 1.5%. CDR1 is MNHNS, CDR2 SASEGT, per germline. CDR3 size: 13 residues. V was trimmed by 7 bases and J by 6 bases, leaving 15 bases between them. The data also belong to a second study, concerning yellow fever vaccine responses in identical twins.

The clonotype comes from a woman aged 18-29 years in good health. The gene calls are TRBV6-1 and TRBJ1-2; no firm D call. Sample: PBMCs. CDR3 nucleotide sequence: TGTGCCAGCACCTTTCGATGGATAGATGGCTACACCTTC. Translation gives CASTFRWIDGYTF.